These 10 T cell receptor beta chains came from one sample sequenced in a study of T-cell reconstitution after alpha-beta-depleted transplantation in children. Unique molecular identifiers were used to barcode this TCRbeta library. A single record per CDR3 protein comes from TCRdb applying MiXCR to the PCR reads. The repertoire holds about 230,000 distinct CDR3 sequences, with under 13% as singletons. Sample: PBMCs, taken before TCRalphabeta/CD19-depleted stem cell transplant. All receptors come from a child under two years old with acute myeloid leukemia, due to receive a stem cell transplant.

This clonotype was picked up many times. The chain carries TRBV3-1 and TRBJ2-5; no firm D call. Trimming stripped 4 bases from V and 3 bases from J, with 9 bases between. Per the germline V gene, CDR1 is LGHDT and CDR2 is YNNKEL (reference sequence). CDR3 length: 13 residues. CDR3 protein: CASSRLLEETQYF. As DNA, the CDR3 is TGTGCCAGCAGCCGCTTATTAGAAGAGACCCAGTACTTC.

This clonotype was seen at least ten times. The genes are TRBV27 and TRBJ2-3, with 8 bases that match TRBD1. V shed 4 bases, J shed 5 bases, and the junction held 14 bases outside the gene matches. Germline lookup yields CDR1 MNHEY and CDR2 SMNVEV (reference sequence). The CDR3 consists of 17 residues. CDR3 sequence: CASSSPIGQGVRDTQYF. CDR3 DNA: TGTGCCAGCAGTTCCCCTATCGGACAGGGCGTGAGAGATACGCAGTATTTT.

This clonotype occurred many times. A junction boundary mismatches the germline segment, possibly from a read error. The V gene is TRBV20-1, the J gene TRBJ2-3; 8 positions match TRBD2. The CDR3 totals 14 residues. In germline, CDR1 is DFQATT, CDR2 SNEGSKA (reference sequence). This CDR3 is CSAAPLAGTGRGPF. CDR3 in DNA: TGCAGTGCTGCGCCGCTAGCGGGTACTGGAAGGGGTCCTTTT.

This clonotype was seen repeatedly, ten times or more. The chain carries TRBV3-1 and TRBJ2-1, with 8 bases matching TRBD2. Germline CDR1 and CDR2: LGHDT and YNNKEL (reference sequence). This CDR3 is built from 15 residues. V trimming: 2 bases; J trimming: 0 bases; junction bases outside the gene matches: 0. As DNA, the CDR3 is TGTGCCAGCAGCCAACTAGCGGGCTCCTACAATGAGCAGTTCTTC. It specifies CASSQLAGSYNEQFF.

This clonotype was detected ten times or more. The CDR3 coding sequence is TGCAGTAAGCCGGGACCTAACACCGGGGAGCTGTTTTTT. Amino acids: CSKPGPNTGELFF. The rearrangement links TRBV20-1 to TRBJ2-2; D possibly uses TRBD1 or TRBD2 (5 bases each). The CDR3 loop spans 13 amino acids. V shed 8 bases and J shed 2 bases, with 12 bases lying between them. Looked up from germline, CDR1 is DFQATT and CDR2 is SNEGSKA (reference sequence).

Notes on this clonotype: A read error may account for a junction end that differs from germline. The chain recombines TRBV11-2 with TRBJ1-2, with unresolved D. CDR1 and CDR2 from the germline V gene are SGHAT and FQNNGV. CDR3 length equals 12 residues. The CDR3 bases are TGTGCCAGCAGCTTAGGCGGGAATGGCTACTCCTTC. It encodes CASSLGGNGYSF.

This clonotype has at least ten counts. The chain combines TRBV3-1 with TRBJ2-5; a weak D match, TRBD1 (5 bases). Trimming took 4 bases from V and 4 from J, leaving 13 bases between them. CDR1 and CDR2 from the germline V gene are LGHDT and YNNKEL (reference sequence). The CDR3 length is 14 residues. The CDR3 loop is CASSPTGWRETQYF. In DNA form, the CDR3 reads TGTGCCAGCAGCCCCACAGGATGGAGAGAGACCCAGTACTTC.

This clonotype was picked up many times. The rearrangement joins TRBV12-3 or TRBV12-4 to TRBJ2-7, with a weak D call TRBD2 (5 bases). CDR3 length equals 14 residues. The V and J ends lost 2 bases and 3 bases respectively, with 11 bases between them. CDR3: CASSLSAVNYEQYF. The CDR3 DNA reads TGTGCCAGCAGTTTATCAGCGGTCAACTACGAGCAGTACTTC.

This clonotype was counted ten times or more. CDR3 DNA: TGTGCCACCAGCAGAGGGGCGTTTTACAATGAGCAGTTCTTC. As protein: CATSRGAFYNEQFF. The V gene is TRBV15, the J gene TRBJ2-1; no definite D call. There are 14 residues in the CDR3. V was clipped by 1 base and J by 4 bases, with 8 bases between them. Looked up from germline, CDR1 is LNHNV and CDR2 is YYDKDF (reference sequence).

This clonotype occurred a few times. This chain links TRBV6-1 with TRBJ1-6; 7 positions agree with TRBD1. V lost 6 bases to trimming and J lost 2 bases; unmatched junction nucleotides: 4. The CDR3 spans 15 residues. Germline CDR1 reads MNHNS; CDR2 reads SASEGT. CDR3 protein: CASRDGTAYNSPLHF. CDR3 DNA: TGTGCCAGCAGGGACGGGACAGCCTATAATTCACCCCTCCACTTT.